These T cell receptor beta chains were read from a single sample in a study of technical replicates of blood from a handful of donors. Sequencing used immunoSEQ multiplex PCR; TCRdb keeps in-frame clones, though not all of them. The sample consists of under 90,000 clones, about 94% of them appearing once. The sequenced sample was T cells isolated from PBMCs. The receptors originated from a human donor in good health. Both conserved end residues are part of each CDR3. The D gene is left open where the match is weak. Not every row has a clone size; where given, it reads once, few, many or a size class.

v_gene	j_gene	d_gene	abundance	CDR3aa	CDR3nt
TRBV7-8	TRBJ2-7	TRBD1	NA	CASSLQIGQGYEQYF	TGTGCCAGCAGCTTACAAATCGGACAGGGGTACGAGCAGTACTTC
TRBV5-1	TRBJ2-7	NA	NA	CASSWTDPYEQYF	TGCGCCAGCAGCTGGACAGACCCCTACGAGCAGTACTTC
TRBV6-5	TRBJ1-2	TRBD1	NA	CASRRTGSYGYTF	TGTGCCAGCAGGAGGACAGGGTCCTATGGCTACACCTTC
TRBV2	TRBJ2-5	TRBD1	NA	CASSDRGRRVETQYF	TGTGCCAGCAGTGACAGGGGGCGGCGGGTTGAGACCCAGTACTTC
TRBV4-1	TRBJ2-3	TRBD2	NA	CASSLPSGVVGAGVADTQYF	TGCGCCAGCAGCCTCCCCTCAGGGGTGGTGGGAGCGGGAGTTGCAGATACGCAGTATTTT
TRBV19	TRBJ2-1	TRBD1	NA	CASRRTGTGHEQFF	TGTGCCAGTAGACGGACAGGGACAGGTCATGAGCAGTTCTTC
TRBV18	TRBJ2-7	TRBD2	NA	CASSPIAGEGEQYF	TGTGCCAGCTCACCTATAGCGGGAGAAGGGGAGCAGTACTTC
TRBV28	TRBJ2-7	NA	once	CASTPTTVPPYEQYF	TGTGCCAGCACTCCGACGACAGTACCTCCCTACGAGCAGTACTTC
TRBV27	TRBJ2-3	TRBD2	NA	CASSPGTSGNTDTQYF	TGTGCCAGCAGTCCCGGGACTAGCGGAAACACAGATACGCAGTATTTT
TRBV18	TRBJ1-1	TRBD1	NA	CASSPAQGWTEAFF	TGTGCCAGCTCACCCGCACAGGGGTGGACTGAAGCTTTCTTT
TRBV7-3	TRBJ2-7	TRBD2	NA	CASSLHASSGGFYEQYF	TGTGCCAGCAGCTTACATGCCTCTAGCGGGGGGTTCTACGAGCAGTACTTC
TRBV5-1	TRBJ2-7	NA	NA	CASSLVQLPYEQYF	TGCGCCAGCAGCTTGGTACAGCTTCCCTACGAGCAGTACTTC
TRBV7-9	TRBJ2-2	NA	NA	CASSPPRAVNTGELFF	TGTGCCAGCAGCCCCCCGAGAGCGGTTAACACCGGGGAGCTGTTTTTT
TRBV7-8	TRBJ2-1	TRBD1	NA	CASSRTGTGPPDNEQFF	TGTGCCAGCAGCCGCACCGGGACAGGGCCCCCTGACAATGAGCAGTTCTTC
TRBV12-5	TRBJ2-7	TRBD1	NA	CASGLVLGQVDYEQYF	TGTGCTAGTGGTTTGGTACTAGGACAGGTAGACTACGAGCAGTACTTC
TRBV28	TRBJ2-7	NA	once	CASSPMTIQQYF	TGTGCCAGCAGTCCCATGACTATTCAGCAGTACTTC
TRBV6-1	TRBJ2-5	NA	NA	CASSEGRSGTQYF	TGTGCCAGCAGTGAAGGGCGCTCAGGGACCCAGTACTTC
TRBV7-8	TRBJ1-5	TRBD1	NA	CASSPNRGQTEPQHF	TGTGCCAGCAGCCCCAACAGGGGGCAGACGGAGCCCCAGCATTTT
TRBV7-9	TRBJ1-2	TRBD1	NA	CASSAGQGAIYGYTF	TGTGCCAGCAGCGCGGGACAGGGGGCCATCTATGGCTACACCTTC
TRBV21-1	TRBJ2-7	NA	NA	CASSKGQGGRADEQYF	TGTGCCAGCAGCAAAGGCCAGGGGGGACGAGCGGACGAGCAGTACTTC
TRBV25-1	TRBJ1-1	NA	NA	CASSANLNTEAFF	TGTGCCAGCAGTGCAAACTTGAACACTGAAGCTTTCTTT
TRBV6-5	TRBJ2-3	NA	NA	CASSYTNIHTDTQYF	TGTGCCAGCAGTTACACTAACATTCACACAGATACGCAGTATTTT
TRBV7-2	TRBJ2-2	TRBD2	NA	CASSGGAGELFF	TGTGCCAGCAGTGGGGGGGCCGGGGAGCTGTTTTTT
TRBV2	TRBJ1-4	TRBD1	once	CAGIDREREKLFF	TGTGCCGGAATAGACAGGGAGCGTGAAAAACTGTTTTTT
TRBV7-2	TRBJ1-2	NA	NA	CASSQIQDGYTF	TGTGCCAGCAGCCAGATCCAGGATGGCTACACCTTC
TRBV18	TRBJ1-2	NA	NA	CASSPPSGAYGYTF	TGTGCCAGCTCACCACCGTCAGGGGCCTATGGCTACACCTTC
TRBV10-3	TRBJ2-7	TRBD1	NA	CAISEVGTGDFEQYF	TGTGCCATCAGTGAGGTGGGGACAGGGGACTTCGAGCAGTACTTC